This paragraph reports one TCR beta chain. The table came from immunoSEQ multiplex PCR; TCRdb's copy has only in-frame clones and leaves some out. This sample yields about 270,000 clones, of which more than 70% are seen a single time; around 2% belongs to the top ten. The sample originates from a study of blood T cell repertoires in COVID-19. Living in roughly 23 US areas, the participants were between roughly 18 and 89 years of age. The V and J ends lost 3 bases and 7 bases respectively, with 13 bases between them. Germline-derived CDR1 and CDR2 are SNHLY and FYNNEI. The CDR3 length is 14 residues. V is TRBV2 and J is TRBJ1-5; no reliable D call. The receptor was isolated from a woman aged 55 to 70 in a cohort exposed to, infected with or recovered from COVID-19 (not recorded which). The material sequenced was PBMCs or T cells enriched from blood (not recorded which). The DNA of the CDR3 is TGTGCCAGCAGTGACCGTCAGGTTACCCAGCCCCAGCATTTT. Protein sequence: CASSDRQVTQPQHF.